The entry that follows covers one T cell receptor beta chain sequence. Its specific antigen is unknown. Qualities for individual bases were not recorded, and no much larger clone is one base off. This sample is part of a study of T cells after yellow fever vaccination (dated by TCRdb to the late 2010s). Concerning the study at large: Libraries from fractions with low cell numbers were prepared with the SMART-Seq v4 Ultra Low Input RNA kit. Bulk TCR alpha and beta repertoires were sequenced longitudinally to track T-cell clones before and after primary and booster YFV17D yellow fever vaccination. Two healthy male donors, one aged 18 to 30 and one aged 30 to 40 years, made up the cohort. Blood samples were taken at several timepoints before and after primary and secondary immunization, and bulk PBMC replicates and cell subsets were isolated.

The treatment or condition label on this specimen signifies: live attenuated yellow fever vaccine strain. At every blood-draw timepoint, two biological replicates of bulk PBMCs were collected. PBMCs were isolated from peripheral blood using a standard Ficoll-Paque protocol. TriZol was used to extract RNA from bulk PBMCs, from CD4 and CD8 fractions, and from dextramer-positive and dextramer-negative fractions. General study outcomes and caveats: Computational filtering was needed because FACS-sorted repertoires could contain abundant contaminating clonotypes from the bulk population. Compared with the primary T-cell response, the secondary T-cell response was weaker but faster, peaking on day 5 rather than day 15. Most clones expanded after primary vaccination were re-detected after the booster (almost 98% of CD4 and about 88% of CD8), suggesting broad memory maintenance. A small fraction of clonotypes showed up in both the CD4 and CD8 compartments, probably as a result of convergent recombination. Because only two donors were included in the study, the extent to which the findings can be generalized is limited.

Synthesis of TCR cDNA relied on 5'RACE template switching, a step that introduced a universal primer site along with unique molecular identifiers. Priming of cDNA synthesis was performed from both the TCR alpha and TCR beta constant segments. Libraries were amplified in two PCR steps, with sample barcodes and sequencing adapters added in the second step. Sequencing of libraries was performed on Illumina HiSeq 2500 (2x100 bp) or NovaSeq (2x150 bp). The paper's data handling went like this. MIGEC was used to demultiplex reads and collapse the reads into UMI consensus sequences, and MiXCR was used for V(D)J alignment. Vaccine-responding clonotypes were identified with edgeR using replicate PBMC samples, with FDR below 0.01 and a log2 fold change above 5 up to day 15 being required. CD4 or CD8 identity was assigned to each bulk clonotype according to whether the clonotype was present at higher abundance in the sequenced CD4 repertoire or the sequenced CD8 repertoire. TCRdb trimmed the raw reads at Q25, called clones with MiXCR and kept productive beta chains. Each CDR3 protein gets just one entry, which takes the most common genes and DNA from the rows behind it. The V and J calls were determined by TCRdb, not by the authors. The sample table shows about 350,000 distinct CDR3 sequences, and less than 9.5% are seen once. Approximately 18% of the sample belongs to the ten largest clones.

At the junction V is shortened by 2 bases and J by 6 bases; bases outside the gene matches: 2. The germline V gene (reference sequence) gives CDR1 as GTSNPN and CDR2 as SVGIG. The CDR3 runs 12 residues from the cysteine to the phenylalanine. Just CDR3 DNA is preserved here, 36 bases in frame from base 1. Sequencing used PBMCs, obtained more than 40 days after the first yellow fever vaccination. Rearrangement joined TRBV30 to TRBJ2-7, with 9 bases aligning to TRBD1. This TCR came from a young man who received the YFV17D yellow fever vaccine. The DNA sequence is given as TGTGCCTGGAGTTCACAGGGGGCCGAGCAGTACTTC. Its protein is CAWSSQGAEQYF. Where the CDR3 stops, the reference TRBV30 and TRBJ2-7 genes take over; the full variable domain is SQTIHQWPATLVQPVGSPLSLECTVEGTSNPNLYWYRQAAGRGLQLLFYSVGIGQISSEVPQNLSASRPQDRQFILSSKKLLLSDSGFYLCAWSSQGAEQYFGPGTRLTVT.